Listed below are T cell receptor beta chains from one sample, sequenced in a study of PD-L1 blockade in urothelial cancer. TCRdb's copy holds only in-frame clones and misses some; the assay was immunoSEQ multiplex PCR. The data show roughly 90,000 clones, with 90% seen just once and roughly 10% held by the top ten. Sequencing was performed on PBMCs, taken around atezolizumab (anti-PD-L1) treatment. These receptor sequences come from a man in his 60s with urothelial cancer. Each CDR3 is given with its conserved first and last residue. Each record gives: J gene, D gene, clone size, V gene, CDR3 DNA, CDR3 protein. The D gene is left open where the match is weak. A row's size may be missing; if present it is once, few, many or a size class.

J gene: TRBJ2-3; D gene: TRBD2; clone size: .; V gene: TRBV4-3; CDR3 DNA: TGCGCCAGCAGCCAAACTGCCGGGACTAGCGGGAGGGCCGTCGGTACAGATACGCAGTATTTT; CDR3 protein: CASSQTAGTSGRAVGTDTQYF
J gene: TRBJ1-1; D gene: .; clone size: .; V gene: TRBV6-5; CDR3 DNA: TGTGCCAGCACTCCGGGGGGGGGAACTGAAGCTTTCTTT; CDR3 protein: CASTPGGGTEAFF
J gene: TRBJ1-2; D gene: .; clone size: .; V gene: TRBV5-6; CDR3 DNA: TGTGCCAGCAGCTTGGCCGGGGAGCACCGTAACTATGGCTACACCTTC; CDR3 protein: CASSLAGEHRNYGYTF
J gene: TRBJ2-7; D gene: .; clone size: .; V gene: TRBV11-2; CDR3 DNA: TGTGCCAGCAGCTTAGAGGCGTGGGACAAGGCCTACGAGCAGTACTTC; CDR3 protein: CASSLEAWDKAYEQYF
J gene: TRBJ2-7; D gene: TRBD1; clone size: once; V gene: TRBV6-1; CDR3 DNA: TGTGCCAGCAGTGAAAAGTTGGCAGGGGGTTTGAGCGAGCAGTACTTC; CDR3 protein: CASSEKLAGGLSEQYF
J gene: TRBJ2-6; D gene: .; clone size: .; V gene: TRBV5-5; CDR3 DNA: TGTGCCAGCAGCTCCCTTATTGCTGGGGCCAACGTCCTGACTTTC; CDR3 protein: CASSSLIAGANVLTF
J gene: TRBJ2-7; D gene: .; clone size: .; V gene: TRBV27; CDR3 DNA: TGTGCCAATAAGATTAGCGGCTATCAAATATACGAGCAGTACTTC; CDR3 protein: CANKISGYQIYEQYF
J gene: TRBJ2-3; D gene: TRBD2; clone size: .; V gene: TRBV29-1; CDR3 DNA: TGCAGCGTTGAGGGGGGGGGTCGGGTGGAAGATACGCAGTATTTT; CDR3 protein: CSVEGGGRVEDTQYF
J gene: TRBJ1-2; D gene: TRBD1; clone size: .; V gene: TRBV30; CDR3 DNA: TGTGCCTGGAGTGTACTAGGACAGGGGGCGCGGAGGGAGAGGGGGATTTATGGCTACACCTTC; CDR3 protein: CAWSVLGQGARRERGIYGYTF
J gene: TRBJ1-1; D gene: .; clone size: .; V gene: TRBV27; CDR3 DNA: TGTGCCAGCAGTTTATCGGGAGGCGCTGAAGCTTTCTTT; CDR3 protein: CASSLSGGAEAFF
J gene: TRBJ2-3; D gene: TRBD2; clone size: .; V gene: TRBV7-6; CDR3 DNA: TGTGCCAGCAGCTTAGTAGGGCTAGCGGGGGGGCCTACAGATACGCAGTATTTT; CDR3 protein: CASSLVGLAGGPTDTQYF
J gene: TRBJ2-7; D gene: TRBD1; clone size: .; V gene: TRBV25-1; CDR3 DNA: TGTGCCAGCGCTATGGGACAGGGCAAGAACGAGCAGTACTTC; CDR3 protein: CASAMGQGKNEQYF
J gene: TRBJ1-2; D gene: TRBD1; clone size: .; V gene: TRBV28; CDR3 DNA: TGTGCCAGCAGTTACTCGAGGGGACAGGGTAACTATGGCTACACCTTC; CDR3 protein: CASSYSRGQGNYGYTF
J gene: TRBJ2-7; D gene: TRBD2; clone size: .; V gene: TRBV5-1; CDR3 DNA: TGCGCCAAATACGAGACTAGCGGCTACGAGCAGTACTTC; CDR3 protein: CAKYETSGYEQYF
J gene: TRBJ2-1; D gene: .; clone size: .; V gene: TRBV5-1; CDR3 DNA: TGCGCCAGCAGCTTGGACTGGACAGTAGGTCAGTTCTTC; CDR3 protein: CASSLDWTVGQFF
J gene: TRBJ2-4; D gene: TRBD1; clone size: .; V gene: TRBV5-4; CDR3 DNA: TGTGCCAGCAGCGCAGGACAGGGGGTGGTGCAAAACATTCAGTACTTC; CDR3 protein: CASSAGQGVVQNIQYF
J gene: TRBJ2-3; D gene: TRBD1; clone size: .; V gene: TRBV9; CDR3 DNA: TGTGCCAGCAGCGCGCCGGGGACAGGGGCGCGGGGCACAGATACGCAGTATTTT; CDR3 protein: CASSAPGTGARGTDTQYF
J gene: TRBJ1-1; D gene: .; clone size: .; V gene: TRBV2; CDR3 DNA: TGTGCCAGCAGTGCAGGGAGGAATACTGAAGCTTTCTTT; CDR3 protein: CASSAGRNTEAFF
J gene: TRBJ2-1; D gene: TRBD2; clone size: .; V gene: TRBV4-2; CDR3 DNA: TGTGCCAGCAGCCAAGAAAGGATTAGGGCTAGCGGGGGGGCCGTGAATTTGAATGAGCAGTTCTTC; CDR3 protein: CASSQERIRASGGAVNLNEQFF
J gene: TRBJ2-7; D gene: .; clone size: .; V gene: TRBV21-1; CDR3 DNA: TGTGCCAGCAGCCACAGGAGACAGGGGGAGAGAAGCTCCTACGAGCAGTACTTC; CDR3 protein: CASSHRRQGERSSYEQYF
J gene: TRBJ2-1; D gene: .; clone size: .; V gene: TRBV7-3; CDR3 DNA: TGTGCCAGCAGCTTAAGTGGCGGATCCGGCTCCTACAATGAGCAGTTCTTC; CDR3 protein: CASSLSGGSGSYNEQFF
J gene: TRBJ1-3; D gene: .; clone size: .; V gene: TRBV2; CDR3 DNA: TGTGCCAGCGGATACAGGGACCTAGGAAACACCATATATTTT; CDR3 protein: CASGYRDLGNTIYF
J gene: TRBJ1-1; D gene: .; clone size: .; V gene: TRBV5-1; CDR3 DNA: TGCGCCAGCAGCTCCGGGGGATTCCTTGAAGCTTTCTTT; CDR3 protein: CASSSGGFLEAFF
J gene: TRBJ1-2; D gene: .; clone size: .; V gene: TRBV5-1; CDR3 DNA: TGCGCCAGCAGCTCCCTAACAGGGAGTTTAGCTTTGGGCTACACCTTC; CDR3 protein: CASSSLTGSLALGYTF
J gene: TRBJ1-2; D gene: TRBD1; clone size: once; V gene: TRBV30; CDR3 DNA: TGTGCCTGGAGTGAACAGACAGGGAGCTCTGGCTACACCTTC; CDR3 protein: CAWSEQTGSSGYTF
J gene: TRBJ2-5; D gene: .; clone size: .; V gene: TRBV7-2; CDR3 DNA: TGTGCCAGCAGCTTAGAGGCAGGGTTGGGGACCCAGTACTTC; CDR3 protein: CASSLEAGLGTQYF
J gene: TRBJ1-4; D gene: TRBD1; clone size: .; V gene: TRBV28; CDR3 DNA: TGTGCCAGCAGTACAACGGGGACAGGGGGCGCGTTTGAAAAACTGTTTTTT; CDR3 protein: CASSTTGTGGAFEKLFF
J gene: TRBJ2-7; D gene: .; clone size: .; V gene: TRBV10-3; CDR3 DNA: TGTGCCATCGCGGCCACGGGCTACGAGCAGTACTTC; CDR3 protein: CAIAATGYEQYF
J gene: TRBJ2-3; D gene: TRBD2; clone size: .; V gene: TRBV11-2; CDR3 DNA: TGTGCCAGCAGCTCAGGGACTAGCGGGGGTTACACAGATACGCAGTATTTT; CDR3 protein: CASSSGTSGGYTDTQYF
J gene: TRBJ1-2; D gene: .; clone size: .; V gene: TRBV7-3; CDR3 DNA: TGTGCCAGCAGCTTAACCAGATCAGGGGTCGACGGCTACACCTTC; CDR3 protein: CASSLTRSGVDGYTF
J gene: TRBJ2-7; D gene: .; clone size: .; V gene: TRBV6-1; CDR3 DNA: TGTGCCAGCAGTGCCCTGGCAGCCTACGAGCAGTACTTC; CDR3 protein: CASSALAAYEQYF
J gene: TRBJ1-5; D gene: .; clone size: .; V gene: TRBV30; CDR3 DNA: TGTGCCTGGCGAAACCCAGGGTCTAGCAATCAGCCCCAGCATTTT; CDR3 protein: CAWRNPGSSNQPQHF
J gene: TRBJ1-2; D gene: .; clone size: .; V gene: TRBV6-6; CDR3 DNA: TGTGCCAGCCTGCCGTCCAGCGGAGGAGCTAACTATGGCTACACCTTC; CDR3 protein: CASLPSSGGANYGYTF
J gene: TRBJ2-1; D gene: TRBD2; clone size: .; V gene: TRBV5-6; CDR3 DNA: TGTGCCAGCAGCTTGGGGGGTAGCGGGAGGGCCGCGAATGAGCAGTTCTTC; CDR3 protein: CASSLGGSGRAANEQFF
J gene: TRBJ1-4; D gene: .; clone size: few; V gene: TRBV5-8; CDR3 DNA: TGTGCCAGCAAGGAGGTGTGGCCCAATGAAAAACTGTTTTTT; CDR3 protein: CASKEVWPNEKLFF
J gene: TRBJ1-2; D gene: .; clone size: once; V gene: TRBV5-5; CDR3 DNA: TGTGCCAGCAATGGAAGGGGGAAGGGCTACACCTTC; CDR3 protein: CASNGRGKGYTF
J gene: TRBJ2-1; D gene: TRBD2; clone size: .; V gene: TRBV4-3; CDR3 DNA: TGCGCCAGCAGCCAAGTTGGCGGACTAGAGGGCAATGAGCAGTTCTTC; CDR3 protein: CASSQVGGLEGNEQFF
J gene: TRBJ1-2; D gene: .; clone size: few; V gene: TRBV11-1; CDR3 DNA: TGTGCCAGTGGAGCTAACTATGGCTACACCTTC; CDR3 protein: CASGANYGYTF
J gene: TRBJ2-1; D gene: TRBD2; clone size: .; V gene: TRBV29-1; CDR3 DNA: TGCAGCGTTGAATGGTCGGGGGGTAATGAGCAGTTCTTC; CDR3 protein: CSVEWSGGNEQFF
J gene: TRBJ2-7; D gene: TRBD1; clone size: .; V gene: TRBV6-1; CDR3 DNA: TGTGCCAGCAGCTTATCCGGGACAGAATACGAGCAGTACTTC; CDR3 protein: CASSLSGTEYEQYF
J gene: TRBJ2-1; D gene: TRBD1; clone size: .; V gene: TRBV25-1; CDR3 DNA: TGTGCCAGCAGTGAACCGGCAGGGGGCTGGAATGAGCAGTTCTTC; CDR3 protein: CASSEPAGGWNEQFF
J gene: TRBJ2-7; D gene: TRBD2; clone size: .; V gene: TRBV9; CDR3 DNA: TGTGCCAGCAGCGTAGCTGCAGCAGGGAGGGACGAGCAGTACTTC; CDR3 protein: CASSVAAAGRDEQYF
J gene: TRBJ2-3; D gene: .; clone size: .; V gene: TRBV7-2; CDR3 DNA: TGTGCCAGCAGCTCCCCCCTCTTGGGCGGGACCACAGATACGCAGTATTTT; CDR3 protein: CASSSPLLGGTTDTQYF
J gene: TRBJ1-1; D gene: .; clone size: .; V gene: TRBV5-6; CDR3 DNA: TGTGCCAGCAGCTTGAACAGGATGAACACTGAAGCTTTCTTT; CDR3 protein: CASSLNRMNTEAFF
J gene: TRBJ2-7; D gene: TRBD1; clone size: .; V gene: TRBV30; CDR3 DNA: TGTGCCTTAGACTCGACAGGGCTCTCCTACGAGCAGTACTTC; CDR3 protein: CALDSTGLSYEQYF
J gene: TRBJ2-1; D gene: TRBD1; clone size: .; V gene: TRBV19; CDR3 DNA: TGTGCCAGTAATAAGCCGGGACAGGGGAGCAATGAGCAGTTCTTC; CDR3 protein: CASNKPGQGSNEQFF
J gene: TRBJ1-1; D gene: .; clone size: .; V gene: TRBV6-5; CDR3 DNA: TGTGCCAGCAGTTACTCCGGGGGGGAGACTGAAGCTTTCTTT; CDR3 protein: CASSYSGGETEAFF
J gene: TRBJ1-5; D gene: TRBD1; clone size: .; V gene: TRBV19; CDR3 DNA: TGTGCCAGTCGCGACAGGGGTCAGCCCCAGCATTTT; CDR3 protein: CASRDRGQPQHF
J gene: TRBJ1-2; D gene: .; clone size: .; V gene: TRBV28; CDR3 DNA: TGTGCCAGCAGGGGGCAGATTTATGGCTACACCTTC; CDR3 protein: CASRGQIYGYTF
J gene: TRBJ2-2; D gene: TRBD1; clone size: .; V gene: TRBV5-1; CDR3 DNA: TGCGCCAGCAGCCCCGGACAGGGGGCCGGCGGGGAGCTGTTTTTT; CDR3 protein: CASSPGQGAGGELFF
J gene: TRBJ1-3; D gene: .; clone size: .; V gene: TRBV7-6; CDR3 DNA: TGTGCCAGCAGCTACAGGGCTGTTATGTCTGGAAACACCATATATTTT; CDR3 protein: CASSYRAVMSGNTIYF
J gene: TRBJ1-2; D gene: .; clone size: .; V gene: TRBV30; CDR3 DNA: TGTGCCTGGAGTAGTAGGGGCTATGGCTACACCTTC; CDR3 protein: CAWSSRGYGYTF